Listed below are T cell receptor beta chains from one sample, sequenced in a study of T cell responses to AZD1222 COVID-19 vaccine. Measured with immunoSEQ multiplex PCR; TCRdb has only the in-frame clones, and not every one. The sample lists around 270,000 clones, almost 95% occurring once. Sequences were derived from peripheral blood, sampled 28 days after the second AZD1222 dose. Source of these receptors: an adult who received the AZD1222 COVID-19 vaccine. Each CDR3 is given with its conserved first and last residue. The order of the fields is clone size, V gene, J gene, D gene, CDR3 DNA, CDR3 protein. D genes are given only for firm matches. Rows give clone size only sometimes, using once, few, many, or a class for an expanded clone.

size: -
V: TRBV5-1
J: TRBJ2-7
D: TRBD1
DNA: TGCGCCAGCAGTTTCGATGGGACAGGGAAGGCCTACGAGCAGTACTTC
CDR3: CASSFDGTGKAYEQYF

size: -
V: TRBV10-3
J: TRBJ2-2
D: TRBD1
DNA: TGTGCCATCAGTGATGGCAGGGGGCTCACCGGGGAGCTGTTTTTT
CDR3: CAISDGRGLTGELFF

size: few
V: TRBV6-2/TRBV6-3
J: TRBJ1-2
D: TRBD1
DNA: TGTGCCAGCAGTTACGGCCGGACAGGGAGAGAGGGCTACACCTTC
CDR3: CASSYGRTGREGYTF

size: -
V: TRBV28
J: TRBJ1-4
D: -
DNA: TGTGCCAGCAGCCATAGAGGGGCCAGCACGAATGAAAAACTGTTTTTT
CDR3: CASSHRGASTNEKLFF

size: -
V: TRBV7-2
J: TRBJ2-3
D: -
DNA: TGTGCCAGCACACAGCTCACAGATACGCAGTATTTT
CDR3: CASTQLTDTQYF

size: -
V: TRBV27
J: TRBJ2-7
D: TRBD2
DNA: TGTGCCAGCAGTTTTATTGGCGGGGGGCCCTACGAGCAGTACTTC
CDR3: CASSFIGGGPYEQYF

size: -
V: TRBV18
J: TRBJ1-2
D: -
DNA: TGTGCCAGCTCACCACGCCCCGGGGACTATGGCTACACCTTC
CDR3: CASSPRPGDYGYTF

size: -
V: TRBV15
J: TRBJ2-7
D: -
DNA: TGTGCCACCAGCAGAGATAAATACTCCTACGAGCAGTACTTC
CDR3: CATSRDKYSYEQYF

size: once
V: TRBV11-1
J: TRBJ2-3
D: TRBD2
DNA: TGTGCCAGCAGCCGACTAGCGGGGGAACGCACAGATACGCAGTATTTT
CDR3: CASSRLAGERTDTQYF

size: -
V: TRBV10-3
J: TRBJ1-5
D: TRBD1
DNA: TGTGCCATCGAGGGTTGGACAGGGACCTCCAAAAATCAGCCCCAGCATTTT
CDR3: CAIEGWTGTSKNQPQHF

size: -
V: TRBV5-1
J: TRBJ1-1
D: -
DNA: TGCGCCAGCAGCTTGGAAGTATTGGGGCAAGCGACGGCGGCTGAAGCTTTCTTT
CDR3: CASSLEVLGQATAAEAFF

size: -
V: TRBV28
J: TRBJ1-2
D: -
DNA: TGTGCCAGCAGTTTATTTGAAGGCTACACCTTC
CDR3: CASSLFEGYTF

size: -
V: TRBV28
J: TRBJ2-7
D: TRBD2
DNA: TGTGCCAGCAGCCCGGGGGGATTCTTCTACGAGCAGTACTTC
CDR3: CASSPGGFFYEQYF

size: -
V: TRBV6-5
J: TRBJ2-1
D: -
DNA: TGTGCCAGCAGCGGGGGTATATCCTACAATGAGCAGTTCTTC
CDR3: CASSGGISYNEQFF

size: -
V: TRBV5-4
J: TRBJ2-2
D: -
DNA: TGTGCCAGCAGCCCTCCGGGACGGAAGAACACCGGGGAGCTGTTTTTT
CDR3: CASSPPGRKNTGELFF

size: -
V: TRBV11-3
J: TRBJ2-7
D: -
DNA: TGTGCCAGCAGCTCGACTAGTTACGAGCAGTACTTC
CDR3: CASSSTSYEQYF

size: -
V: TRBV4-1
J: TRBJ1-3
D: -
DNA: TGCGCCAGCAGCCGTAACCAGGGAGGCTCTGGAAACACCATATATTTT
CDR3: CASSRNQGGSGNTIYF

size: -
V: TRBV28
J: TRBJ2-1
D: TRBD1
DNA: TGTGCCAGCAGTTTAGGGTGGACAGGGAGAGACAATGAGCAGTTCTTC
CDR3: CASSLGWTGRDNEQFF

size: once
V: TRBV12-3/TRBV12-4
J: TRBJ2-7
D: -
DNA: TGTGCCAGCAGTTTAGCAGTGAACTACGAGCAGTACTTC
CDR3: CASSLAVNYEQYF

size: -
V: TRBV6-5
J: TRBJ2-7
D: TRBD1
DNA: TGTGCCAGCAGTTTGGGACAGGGACTCTACGAGCAGTACTTC
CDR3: CASSLGQGLYEQYF

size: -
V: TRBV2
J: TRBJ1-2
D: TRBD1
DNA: TGTGCCAGCAGAAATGGGGACAGCTTCTATGGCTACACCTTC
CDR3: CASRNGDSFYGYTF

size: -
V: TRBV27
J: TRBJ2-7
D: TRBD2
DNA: TGTGCCAGTAGTAGCGGGAGTAACGAGCAGTACTTC
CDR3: CASSSGSNEQYF

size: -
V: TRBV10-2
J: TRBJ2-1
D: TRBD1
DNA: TGCGCCAGCAGTGAGCCGGGACAGGGTAAAAATGAGCAGTTCTTC
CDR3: CASSEPGQGKNEQFF

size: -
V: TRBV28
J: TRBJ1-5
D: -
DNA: TGTGCCAGCAGTTTACTGGAAGGGGCCCAGCATTTT
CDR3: CASSLLEGAQHF

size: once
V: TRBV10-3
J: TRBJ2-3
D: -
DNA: TGTGCCATCAGTGTCAACCGGGACACCTCTAGCACAGATACGCAGTATTTT
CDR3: CAISVNRDTSSTDTQYF

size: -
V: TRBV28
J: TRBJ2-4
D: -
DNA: TGTGCCAGCAGTTCCGGATCTCTAGCCAAAAACATTCAGTACTTC
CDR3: CASSSGSLAKNIQYF

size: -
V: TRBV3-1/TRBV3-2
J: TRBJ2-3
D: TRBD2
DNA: TGTGCCAGCAGCCAATGGGGGACTAGCGGGGGAGAGGCAGATACGCAGTATTTT
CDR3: CASSQWGTSGGEADTQYF

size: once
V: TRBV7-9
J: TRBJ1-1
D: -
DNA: TGTGCCAGCAGCTTAGACGGGGGGGCTTTCTTT
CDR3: CASSLDGGAFF